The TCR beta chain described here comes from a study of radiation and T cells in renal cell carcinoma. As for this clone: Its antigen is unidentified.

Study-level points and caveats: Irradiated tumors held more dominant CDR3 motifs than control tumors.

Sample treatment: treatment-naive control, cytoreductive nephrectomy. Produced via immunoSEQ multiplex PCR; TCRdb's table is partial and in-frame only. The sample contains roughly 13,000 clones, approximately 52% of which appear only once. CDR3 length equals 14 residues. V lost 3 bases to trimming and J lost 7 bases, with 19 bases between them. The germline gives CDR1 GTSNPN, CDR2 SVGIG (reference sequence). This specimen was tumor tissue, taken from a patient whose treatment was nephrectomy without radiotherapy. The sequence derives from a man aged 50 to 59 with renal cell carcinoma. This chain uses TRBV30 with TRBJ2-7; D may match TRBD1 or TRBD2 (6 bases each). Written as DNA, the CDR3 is TGTGCCTGGAGGCCCCCGGGGGCGGGAAGGGAGCAGTACTTC. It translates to CAWRPPGAGREQYF.